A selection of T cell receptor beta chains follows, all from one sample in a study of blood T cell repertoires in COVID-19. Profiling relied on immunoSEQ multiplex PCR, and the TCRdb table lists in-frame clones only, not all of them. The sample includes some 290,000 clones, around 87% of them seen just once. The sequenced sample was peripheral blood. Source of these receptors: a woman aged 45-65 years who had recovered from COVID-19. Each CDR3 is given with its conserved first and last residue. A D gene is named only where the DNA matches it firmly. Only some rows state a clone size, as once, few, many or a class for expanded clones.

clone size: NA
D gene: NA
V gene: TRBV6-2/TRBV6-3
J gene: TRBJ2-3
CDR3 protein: CASSYSSAITDTQYF
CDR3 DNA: TGTGCCAGCAGTTACTCATCAGCGATCACAGATACGCAGTATTTT

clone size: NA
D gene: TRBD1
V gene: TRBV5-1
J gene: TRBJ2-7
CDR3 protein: CASSLAGRQGNYEQYF
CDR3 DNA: TGCGCCAGCAGCTTGGCCGGAAGACAGGGGAATTACGAGCAGTACTTC

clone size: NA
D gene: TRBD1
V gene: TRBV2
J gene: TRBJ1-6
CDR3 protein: CASSEATGGNSPLHF
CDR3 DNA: TGTGCCAGCAGTGAAGCGACAGGGGGGAATTCACCCCTCCACTTT

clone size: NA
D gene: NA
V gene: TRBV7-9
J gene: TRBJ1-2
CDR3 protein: CASSLEWTVRGYTF
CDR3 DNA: TGTGCCAGCAGCTTAGAATGGACAGTTCGAGGCTACACCTTC

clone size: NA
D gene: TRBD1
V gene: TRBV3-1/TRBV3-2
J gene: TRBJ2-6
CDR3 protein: CASSQDVFRDRYHSGANVLTF
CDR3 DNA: TGTGCCAGCAGCCAAGATGTATTTAGGGACAGGTACCACTCTGGGGCCAACGTCCTGACTTTC

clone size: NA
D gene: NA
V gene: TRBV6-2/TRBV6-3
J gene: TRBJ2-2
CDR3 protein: CASSRSHQGHTGELFF
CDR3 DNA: TGTGCCAGCAGTCGCAGTCATCAGGGTCACACCGGGGAGCTGTTTTTT

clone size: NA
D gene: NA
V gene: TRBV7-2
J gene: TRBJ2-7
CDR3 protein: CASSFTRAGSNYEQYF
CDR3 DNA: TGTGCCAGCAGTTTTACTCGGGCGGGGTCTAACTACGAGCAGTACTTC

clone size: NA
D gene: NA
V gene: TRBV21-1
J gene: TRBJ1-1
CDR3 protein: CASSKVEGVNTEAFF
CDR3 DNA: TGTGCCAGCAGCAAAGTTGAGGGAGTGAACACTGAAGCTTTCTTT

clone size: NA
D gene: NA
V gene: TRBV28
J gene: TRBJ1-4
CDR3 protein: CASSLPQAETNEKLFF
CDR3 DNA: TGTGCCAGCAGTTTACCCCAGGCAGAAACTAATGAAAAACTGTTTTTT

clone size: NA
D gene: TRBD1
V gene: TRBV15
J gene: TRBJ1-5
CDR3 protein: CATSRQTGGFQPQHF
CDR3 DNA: TGTGCCACCAGCAGACAGACAGGGGGCTTTCAGCCCCAGCATTTT

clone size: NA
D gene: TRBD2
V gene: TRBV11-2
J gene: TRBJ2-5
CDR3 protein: CASSFVAGGGETQYF
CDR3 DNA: TGTGCCAGCAGCTTTGTAGCGGGGGGAGGAGAGACCCAGTACTTC

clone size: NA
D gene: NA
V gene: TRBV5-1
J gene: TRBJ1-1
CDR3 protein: CASSELDRNTEAFF
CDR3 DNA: TGCGCCAGCAGCGAATTAGACAGGAACACTGAAGCTTTCTTT

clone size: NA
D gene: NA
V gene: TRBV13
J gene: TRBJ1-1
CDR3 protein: CASSARTGIGTEAFF
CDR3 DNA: TGTGCCAGCAGCGCTCGAACAGGAATTGGAACTGAAGCTTTCTTT

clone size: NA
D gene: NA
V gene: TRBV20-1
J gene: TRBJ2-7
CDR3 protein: CSASRSEQYF
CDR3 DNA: TGCAGTGCCAGCAGGTCCGAGCAGTACTTC

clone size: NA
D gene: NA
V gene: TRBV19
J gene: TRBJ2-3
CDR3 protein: CASSLDRGKSTDTQYF
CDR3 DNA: TGTGCCAGTAGTCTGGACCGGGGGAAGAGCACAGATACGCAGTATTTT

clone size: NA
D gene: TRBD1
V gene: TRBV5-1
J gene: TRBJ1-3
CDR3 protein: CASSIRQGDTIYF
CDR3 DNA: TGCGCCAGCAGCATAAGACAGGGGGACACCATATATTTT

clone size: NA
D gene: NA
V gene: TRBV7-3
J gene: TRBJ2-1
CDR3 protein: CASSSGVRRDEQFF
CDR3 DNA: TGTGCCAGCAGCTCCGGTGTACGGAGAGATGAGCAGTTCTTC

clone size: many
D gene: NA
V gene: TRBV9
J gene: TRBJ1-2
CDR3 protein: CASSASPGDYGYTF
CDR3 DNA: TGTGCCAGCAGCGCATCACCAGGGGACTATGGCTACACCTTC

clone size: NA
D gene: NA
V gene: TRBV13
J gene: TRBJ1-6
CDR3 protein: CASSEAAPYNSPLHF
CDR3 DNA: TGTGCCAGCAGCGAAGCGGCCCCCTATAATTCACCCCTCCACTTT

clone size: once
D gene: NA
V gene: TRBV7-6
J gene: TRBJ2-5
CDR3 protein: CASSTPGLPQETQYF
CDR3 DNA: TGTGCCAGCAGCACCCCGGGACTGCCTCAAGAGACCCAGTACTTC

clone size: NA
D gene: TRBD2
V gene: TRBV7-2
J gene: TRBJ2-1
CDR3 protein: CASRLSGGSYNEQFF
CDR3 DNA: TGTGCCAGCAGACTTAGCGGGGGTTCCTACAATGAGCAGTTCTTC

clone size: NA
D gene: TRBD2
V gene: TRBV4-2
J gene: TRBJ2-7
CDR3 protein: CASSQDLPGGPNPYEQYF
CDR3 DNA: TGTGCCAGCAGCCAAGATCTGCCGGGGGGTCCGAACCCCTACGAGCAGTACTTC

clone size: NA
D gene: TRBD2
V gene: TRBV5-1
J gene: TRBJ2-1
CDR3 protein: CASSHGLAGVHYNEQFF
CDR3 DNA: TGCGCCAGCAGCCACGGACTAGCGGGAGTTCACTACAATGAGCAGTTCTTC

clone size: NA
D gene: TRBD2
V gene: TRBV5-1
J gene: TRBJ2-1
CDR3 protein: CASTAGGTYNEQFF
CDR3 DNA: TGCGCCAGCACGGCGGGAGGGACCTACAATGAGCAGTTCTTC

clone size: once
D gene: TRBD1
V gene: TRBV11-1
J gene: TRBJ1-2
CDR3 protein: CASSWDRSGLNYGYTF
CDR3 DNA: TGTGCCAGCAGTTGGGACAGGTCGGGTTTGAACTATGGCTACACCTTC

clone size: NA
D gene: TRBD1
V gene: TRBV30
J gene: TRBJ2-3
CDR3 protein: CAWSNQGADTQYF
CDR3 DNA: TGTGCCTGGAGTAACCAGGGGGCAGATACGCAGTATTTT

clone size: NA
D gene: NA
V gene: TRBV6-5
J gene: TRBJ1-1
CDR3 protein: CASSLGVNTEAFF
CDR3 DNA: TGTGCCAGCAGTCTCGGGGTGAACACTGAAGCTTTCTTT

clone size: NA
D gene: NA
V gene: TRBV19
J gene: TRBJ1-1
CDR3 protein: CASSRGWDTEAFF
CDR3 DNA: TGTGCCAGTAGTAGAGGGTGGGACACTGAAGCTTTCTTT

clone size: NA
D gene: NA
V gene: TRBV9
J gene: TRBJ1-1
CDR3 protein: CASSVDQGMAFF
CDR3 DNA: TGTGCCAGCAGCGTAGACCAGGGGATGGCTTTCTTT